The clone carrying this T cell receptor (beta chain) was found once. The table came from immunoSEQ multiplex PCR; TCRdb's copy has only in-frame clones and leaves some out. The sample includes about 32,000 clones, over 85% of them seen just once. This CDR3 spans 14 amino acids. Trimming took 5 bases from V and 5 from J; bases not matched to a gene: 4. Germline V CDR1 and CDR2: MNHEY, SMNVEV (reference sequence). This entry comes from a study of T cell changes during pregnancy in multiple sclerosis. The chain is built from TRBV27 and TRBJ2-3; TRBD2 matches 10 bases. The sequence came from a female donor with multiple sclerosis, enrolled in a pregnancy study. The material was CD8+ T cells from peripheral blood mononuclear cells, obtained in the first trimester of pregnancy. The CDR3 sequence: CASSTSGTRDTQYF. Written as DNA, the CDR3 is TGTGCCAGCAGTACTAGCGGGACCCGAGATACGCAGTATTTT.